This T cell receptor beta chain is drawn from a study of T-cell memory formation after mild COVID-19. Study results and caveats: Day 15 to 85 contracting clones showed balanced CD4/CD8; later expanders leaned CD4+. The authors left the SARS-CoV-2 specificity of second-wave clones peaking on day 37 unconfirmed. Within pre-infection memory, some responding clones were found, suggesting cross-reactive memory joined.

A 5'RACE reaction primed in the constant segment made cDNA libraries of TCR alpha and TCR beta, and these carried sample barcodes and UMIs. TCRdb independently ran MiXCR on the 5' RACE reads; one entry per CDR3 protein. The sample has some 290,000 distinct CDR3 sequences, about 16% seen once. The CDR3 totals 17 residues. V lost 0 bases and J lost 4, with 18 bases in between. Germline CDR1 and CDR2: MNHEY and SVGAGI. This clonotype was found many times. Its antigen remains unidentified. The TCR was taken from a young man who had mild COVID-19 (a few samples of this study predate the infection). Cell type and time point are not known. Sequencing was performed on PBMCs or a T cell subset sorted from them (not recorded which). The V call is TRBV6-5, the J call TRBJ2-5, with D unresolved. Written as DNA, the CDR3 is TGTGCCAGCAGTTACTCGAATGAGCTTCTTAACTCAGAGACCCAGTACTTC. Protein product: CASSYSNELLNSETQYF.